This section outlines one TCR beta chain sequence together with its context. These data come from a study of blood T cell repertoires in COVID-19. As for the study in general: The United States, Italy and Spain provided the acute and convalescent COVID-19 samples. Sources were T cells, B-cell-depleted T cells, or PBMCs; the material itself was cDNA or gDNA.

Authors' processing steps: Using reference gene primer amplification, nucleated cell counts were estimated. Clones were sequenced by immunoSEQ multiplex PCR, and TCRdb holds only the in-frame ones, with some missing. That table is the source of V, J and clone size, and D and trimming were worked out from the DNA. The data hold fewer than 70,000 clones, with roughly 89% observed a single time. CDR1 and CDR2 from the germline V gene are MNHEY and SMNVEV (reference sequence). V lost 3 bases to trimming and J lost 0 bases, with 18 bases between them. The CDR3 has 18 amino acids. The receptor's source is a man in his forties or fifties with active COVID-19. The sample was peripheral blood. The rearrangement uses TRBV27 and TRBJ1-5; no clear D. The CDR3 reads CASSFLAPWQYSNQPQHF. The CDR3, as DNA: TGTGCCAGCAGTTTTTTGGCCCCGTGGCAATATAGCAATCAGCCCCAGCATTTT.